The 18 T cell receptor beta chains in this list originate from one sample, sequenced in a study of blood T cell repertoires in COVID-19. The table came from immunoSEQ multiplex PCR; TCRdb's copy has only in-frame clones and leaves some out. The repertoire holds about 220,000 clones, with roughly 88% as singletons. The sequenced sample consisted of peripheral blood. All receptors derive from a man over 45 with active or convalescent COVID-19.

The gene calls are TRBV7-9 and TRBJ1-1; D remains unclear. Germline lookup yields CDR1 SEHNR and CDR2 FQNEAQ (reference sequence). CDR3 length equals 13 residues. V was clipped by 9 bases and J by 1 base, with 12 bases between them. The CDR3 protein is CASKREWNTEAFF. CDR3 DNA: TGTGCCAGTAAAAGGGAGTGGAACACTGAAGCTTTCTTT.

This chain links TRBV6-5 with TRBJ1-5; a possible D gene is TRBD1 (5 bases). Looked up from germline, CDR1 is MNHEY and CDR2 is SVGAGI. The CDR3 contains 13 residues. Deletions cut 5 bases from V and 9 bases from J, with 14 bases between. The CDR3 DNA reads as TGTGCCAGCAGTCGGGGGGTCGGTGGGCCCCAGCATTTT. Translating it yields CASSRGVGGPQHF.

The chain uses TRBV5-5 and TRBJ1-6; 7 nucleotides line up with TRBD1. The ends lost 2 bases at V and 9 bases at J; junction bases unmatched: 8. Germline values: CDR1 SGHKS, CDR2 YYEKEE (reference sequence). The CDR3 loop spans 15 amino acids. The CDR3 DNA is TGTGCCAGCAGCTTAGGAGGGGGCTTTAGTTCACCCCTCCACTTT. It translates to CASSLGGGFSSPLHF.

The V and J genes are TRBV2 and TRBJ1-1; D unclear. This CDR3 contains 13 residues. Germline CDR1 SNHLY, CDR2 FYNNEI. Trimming left V 4 bases short and J 5 bases short, with 11 bases between. This CDR3 reads CASSGEDGTEAFF. The CDR3 DNA follows: TGTGCCAGCAGTGGAGAAGACGGGACTGAAGCTTTCTTT.

This clone was counted only a few times. The V and J genes are TRBV6-2 or TRBV6-3 and TRBJ1-5, with 10 positions matching TRBD1. In germline, CDR1 is MNHEY, CDR2 SVGEGT. V dropped 2 bases and J dropped 1; count of bases not matched to a gene: 8. This CDR3 is 18 amino acids long. The CDR3 reads CASSYLGTGEMSNQPQHF. CDR3 in DNA: TGTGCCAGCAGTTACCTCGGGACAGGGGAGATGAGCAATCAGCCCCAGCATTTT.

The chain links TRBV4-3 to TRBJ2-2; 8 positions match TRBD2. CDR1 and CDR2 from the germline V gene are LGHNA and YSLEER. The CDR3 covers 15 residues. V was clipped by 6 bases and J by 0 bases; unmatched bases: 3. The CDR3 sequence is CASSDSGANTGELFF. The CDR3 DNA reads as TGCGCCAGCAGTGATAGCGGGGCGAACACCGGGGAGCTGTTTTTT.

V and J are TRBV29-1 and TRBJ1-1; 8 bases agree with TRBD1. J lost 3 bases, V lost 6 bases, and 9 bases had no gene match. This CDR3 contains 14 residues. The V gene's germline CDR1 is SQVTM and CDR2 ANQGSEA. The CDR3 nucleotides read TGCAGCGTCGCAGCAGGGGGCGCGTACACTGAAGCTTTCTTT. Translation: CSVAAGGAYTEAFF.

The rearrangement links TRBV6-2 or TRBV6-3 to TRBJ1-5; maybe TRBD1 (5 bases). Trimming took 3 bases from V and 0 from J, leaving 24 bases between them. The CDR3 totals 20 residues. CDR1 and CDR2 (germline): MNHEY, SVGEGT. CDR3 DNA: TGTGCCAGCAGTTATAAGTCCGACAGCCCTGGGTTAGATAGCAATCAGCCCCAGCATTTT. Its translation is CASSYKSDSPGLDSNQPQHF.

V and J are TRBV10-3 and TRBJ2-1, with TRBD2 identical over 8 bases. Germline loops: CDR1 ENHRY, CDR2 SYGVKD. This CDR3 contains 15 residues. The ends lost 4 bases at V and 10 bases at J; junction bases unmatched: 12. CDR3 DNA: TGTGCCATCAGTGTAGCGGGACTTGGGAAGGGCGAGCAGTTCTTC. Encoded protein: CAISVAGLGKGEQFF.

V is TRBV3-1 (or the pseudogene TRBV3-2) and J is TRBJ1-1, with D unresolved. This CDR3 comprises 12 residues. Germline V gene sequence: CDR1 LGHDT, CDR2 YNNKEL (reference sequence). Between the trimmed V and J ends, which lost 1 base and 5 bases, there was a span of 5 bases. The CDR3 sequence is CASSQVETEAFF. DNA of the CDR3: TGTGCCAGCAGCCAAGTGGAGACTGAAGCTTTCTTT.

The CDR3 is CASSVTGVGAGELFF. The CDR3, as DNA: TGTGCCAGCAGTGTGACAGGGGTGGGGGCCGGGGAGCTGTTTTTT. The V gene is TRBV25-1, the J gene TRBJ2-2; 8 bases match TRBD1. The CDR3 is made up of 15 amino acids. Looked up from germline, CDR1 is MGHDK and CDR2 is SYGVNS. The V segment lost 4 bases and the J segment 6 bases; nucleotides outside the gene matches: 7.

The chain recombines TRBV7-8 with TRBJ2-3; 7 bases are shared with TRBD1. Germline V lookup: CDR1 SGHVS, CDR2 FQNEAQ. V dropped 5 bases and J dropped 2; count of bases not matched to a gene: 7. This CDR3 is built from 15 residues. CDR3 region: CASSLRDSLTDTQYF. The DNA of the CDR3 is TGTGCCAGCAGCCTCCGGGACAGTCTCACAGATACGCAGTATTTT.

This chain uses TRBV2 with TRBJ1-2, with D possibly being TRBD1 (6 bases). The CDR3 covers 17 residues. Germline loops: CDR1 SNHLY, CDR2 FYNNEI. V dropped 5 bases and J dropped 0 bases, with 19 bases sitting between them. The CDR3 DNA reads TGTGCCAGCAGTAGGAGGGCGGGGGCGTTTTCTAACTATGGCTACACCTTC. It translates to CASSRRAGAFSNYGYTF.

This rearrangement joins TRBV2 to TRBJ1-4, with a tentative D call TRBD1 (5 bases). Germline CDR1 SNHLY, CDR2 FYNNEI. The CDR3 has 14 amino acids. Trimming took off 10 bases at V and 8 bases at J, with 20 bases between the two ends. Written as DNA, the CDR3 is TGTGCCACCAAAGTAACAGGAGATCCCGAAAAACTGTTTTTT. Protein: CATKVTGDPEKLFF.

This clone showed up just once. The V call is TRBV19, the J call TRBJ1-2; weak D call: TRBD1 (5 bases). CDR1 is LNHDA, CDR2 SQIVND, per germline (reference sequence). Between the trimmed V and J ends, which lost 5 bases and 0 bases, there was a span of 16 bases. The CDR3 is 16 amino acids. The DNA of the CDR3 is TGTGCCAGTAGTCCCCGGGGGTCATTCGCTAACTATGGCTACACCTTC. This translates into CASSPRGSFANYGYTF.

In nucleotides, the CDR3 is TGTGCCTGGACCCGAAAGATGGGGACAGGGTATTATTCCTACGAGCAGTACTTC. It translates to CAWTRKMGTGYYSYEQYF. V and J are TRBV30 and TRBJ2-7; 9 bases are shared with TRBD1. The CDR3 covers 18 residues. V shed 4 bases, J shed 1 base, and the junction held 17 bases outside the gene matches. Germline V gives CDR1 GTSNPN, CDR2 SVGIG (reference sequence).

The CDR3 here is CASSLMTGGNYGYTF. CDR3 bases: TGTGCCAGCAGTCTGATGACAGGGGGGAACTATGGCTACACCTTC. The chain is built from TRBV6-5 and TRBJ1-2, with 9 bases that match TRBD1. V shed 5 bases and J 2 bases; nucleotides not matched to a gene: 6. Germline V gives CDR1 MNHEY, CDR2 SVGAGI. The CDR3 consists of 15 residues.

J is TRBJ2-7 and V is TRBV10-3, with 10 bases that match TRBD2. The germline gives CDR1 ENHRY, CDR2 SYGVKD. The CDR3 runs to 13 residues. Unmatched junction bases numbered 3, after V lost 6 bases and J lost 4 bases. The chain's CDR3 is CAISLAGEYEQYF. The CDR3 nucleotides read TGTGCCATCAGCCTAGCGGGAGAATACGAGCAGTACTTC.